This record concerns one TCR beta chain sequence. The table came from immunoSEQ multiplex PCR; TCRdb's copy has only in-frame clones and leaves some out. The sample yields approximately 89,000 clones, around three quarters seen once. The sample originates from a study of blood T cell repertoires in COVID-19. Overall study: The United States, Italy and Spain were the sources of the acute and convalescent COVID-19 samples. T cells, B-cell-depleted T cells, or PBMCs supplied cDNA or gDNA.

CDR1 is SGHRS, CDR2 YFSETQ, per germline. The CDR3 totals 14 residues. The V end lost 4 bases, the J end lost 6 bases, and 14 bases lay between the germline ends. The chain links TRBV5-1 to TRBJ1-5; D is uncertain. The receptor comes from a woman aged 80 or over with acute or convalescent COVID-19. Source material: peripheral blood. Here the CDR3 DNA reads TGCGCCAGCAGCCCCGGTGATGGAGCTCAGCCCCAGCATTTT. Protein product: CASSPGDGAQPQHF.